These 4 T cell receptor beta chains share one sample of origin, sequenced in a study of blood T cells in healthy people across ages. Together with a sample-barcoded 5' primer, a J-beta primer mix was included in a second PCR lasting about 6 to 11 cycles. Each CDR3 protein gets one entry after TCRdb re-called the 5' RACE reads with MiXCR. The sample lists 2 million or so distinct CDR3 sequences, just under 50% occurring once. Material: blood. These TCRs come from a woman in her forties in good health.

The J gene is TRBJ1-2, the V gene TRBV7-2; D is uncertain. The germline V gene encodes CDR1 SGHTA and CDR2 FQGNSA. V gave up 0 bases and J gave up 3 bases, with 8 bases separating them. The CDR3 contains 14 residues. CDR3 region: CASSLAVIDYGYTF. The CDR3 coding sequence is TGTGCCAGCAGCTTAGCGGTGATCGACTATGGCTACACCTTC.

CDR3: CASSQDGVYLDTQYF. CDR3 nucleotides: TGTGCCAGCAGCCAAGACGGCGTTTATTTGGATACGCAGTATTTT. This chain links TRBV14 with TRBJ2-3; no clear D gene. V was cut by 0 bases and J by 6 bases, with 13 bases left in between. Germline values: CDR1 SGHDN, CDR2 FVKESK. There are 15 residues in the CDR3.

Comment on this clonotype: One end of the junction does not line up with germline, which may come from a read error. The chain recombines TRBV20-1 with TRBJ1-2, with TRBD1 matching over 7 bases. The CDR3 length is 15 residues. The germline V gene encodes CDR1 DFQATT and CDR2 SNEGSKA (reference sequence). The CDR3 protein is CSARADREEDYGYTF. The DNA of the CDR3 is TGCAGTGCCAGAGCCGACAGGGAAGAGGACTATGGCTACACCTTC.

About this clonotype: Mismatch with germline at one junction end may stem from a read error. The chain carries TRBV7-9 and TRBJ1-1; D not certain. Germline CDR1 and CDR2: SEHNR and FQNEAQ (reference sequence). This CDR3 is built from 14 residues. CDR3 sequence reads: CASSLEPMNTEVFF. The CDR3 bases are TGTGCCAGCAGCTTAGAACCAATGAACACTGAAGTTTTCTTT.